This T cell receptor beta chain is from a study of blood T cell repertoires in COVID-19. The assay was immunoSEQ multiplex PCR, and TCRdb's table has in-frame clones only and misses some. The sample shows roughly 20,000 clones, approximately 90% of them seen only once. This CDR3 is built from 14 residues. V was shortened by 4 bases and J by 2 bases, with 11 bases between the two germline ends. CDR1 and CDR2 from the germline V gene are MDHEN and SYDVKM. The sequencing sample was made of peripheral blood. The sequence was obtained from a human donor with active COVID-19. The donor label of this sample is uncertain. This chain joins TRBV28 and TRBJ1-2, with D maybe TRBD1 (6 bases). The CDR3 DNA reads as TGTGCCAGCAGTTCGCAAGGACAGAACTATGGCTACACCTTC. Translation gives CASSSQGQNYGYTF.